This is a list of T cell receptor beta chains from one sample in a study of CD8 T cells in Susac syndrome. TCRdb independently ran MiXCR on the immunoSEQ multiplex PCR reads; one entry per CDR3 protein. The sample has roughly 120,000 distinct CDR3 sequences; around 94% are singletons. Sequenced: CD4+ T cells from PBMCs. The receptor set was obtained from a human donor with multiple sclerosis. Each CDR3 is given with its conserved first and last residue. The order of the fields is CDR3 protein, J gene, V gene.

CDR3 protein: CAWRLRADTQYF; J gene: TRBJ2-3; V gene: TRBV30
CDR3 protein: CASSYSQGTQETQYF; J gene: TRBJ2-5; V gene: TRBV6-5
CDR3 protein: CASSYLAKRKTYEQYF; J gene: TRBJ2-7; V gene: TRBV6-2/TRBV6-3
CDR3 protein: CASSGQSNQPQHF; J gene: TRBJ1-5; V gene: TRBV12-3/TRBV12-4
CDR3 protein: CASSLGGRGTGELFF; J gene: TRBJ2-2; V gene: TRBV12-3/TRBV12-4
CDR3 protein: CASSPREYGYTF; J gene: TRBJ1-2; V gene: TRBV7-2
CDR3 protein: CASRGLSGGYTF; J gene: TRBJ1-2; V gene: TRBV27
CDR3 protein: CASSALNNEQFF; J gene: TRBJ2-1; V gene: TRBV5-1
CDR3 protein: CASHVGTPAYEQYF; J gene: TRBJ2-7; V gene: TRBV2
CDR3 protein: CASGSWRGKTQYF; J gene: TRBJ2-5; V gene: TRBV12-5
CDR3 protein: CASSEGRDQPQHF; J gene: TRBJ1-5; V gene: TRBV6-1
CDR3 protein: CASSSRTGLSYEQYF; J gene: TRBJ2-7; V gene: TRBV7-2
CDR3 protein: CATHALRQGTPGYTF; J gene: TRBJ1-2; V gene: TRBV15
CDR3 protein: CASSLAPGGWETQYF; J gene: TRBJ2-5; V gene: TRBV5-1
CDR3 protein: CAWRGTGATEAFF; J gene: TRBJ1-1; V gene: TRBV30
CDR3 protein: CASRNGDVAYEQYF; J gene: TRBJ2-7; V gene: TRBV5-1
CDR3 protein: CASSFGQFYEQYF; J gene: TRBJ2-7; V gene: TRBV12-3/TRBV12-4
CDR3 protein: CASSYSLDIAYEQYF; J gene: TRBJ2-7; V gene: TRBV6-5
CDR3 protein: CASSLLRQGSSGDGYTF; J gene: TRBJ1-2; V gene: TRBV5-1
CDR3 protein: CASSPITGTGGEQYF; J gene: TRBJ2-7; V gene: TRBV6-2/TRBV6-3
CDR3 protein: CAWNALNTEAFF; J gene: TRBJ1-1; V gene: TRBV30
CDR3 protein: CASSGRNRGSSYEQYF; J gene: TRBJ2-7; V gene: TRBV25-1
CDR3 protein: CASSQDAWTQPQHF; J gene: TRBJ1-5; V gene: TRBV3-1
CDR3 protein: CSARDLDTQYF; J gene: TRBJ2-3; V gene: TRBV20-1
CDR3 protein: CASSFGASTDTQYF; J gene: TRBJ2-3; V gene: TRBV7-8
CDR3 protein: CASSEIGVEQYF; J gene: TRBJ2-7; V gene: TRBV25-1
CDR3 protein: CASKRGTGELFF; J gene: TRBJ2-2; V gene: TRBV19
CDR3 protein: CASSSRVLPSYEQYF; J gene: TRBJ2-7; V gene: TRBV5-1
CDR3 protein: CASSYSRDRGDNEQFF; J gene: TRBJ2-1; V gene: TRBV6-2/TRBV6-3
CDR3 protein: CASSFSGLAAYQETQYF; J gene: TRBJ2-5; V gene: TRBV27
CDR3 protein: CSVEWGINYGYTF; J gene: TRBJ1-2; V gene: TRBV29-1
CDR3 protein: CASSLRRHMNTEAFF; J gene: TRBJ1-1; V gene: TRBV7-6
CDR3 protein: CASSELRGRTGELFF; J gene: TRBJ2-2; V gene: TRBV19
CDR3 protein: CASSQGGTVTDTQYF; J gene: TRBJ2-3; V gene: TRBV7-7
CDR3 protein: CASSLTPTGGPDNEQFF; J gene: TRBJ2-1; V gene: TRBV9